This entry lists 27 T cell receptor beta chains sequenced from one sample in a study of T cell repertoires in cytomegalovirus infection. TCRdb reprocessed the reads via MiXCR and lists one record per CDR3 protein. The sample holds 200,000 or so distinct CDR3 sequences, under 30% seen once. The sequenced material came from PBMCs. The receptors come from a human donor in good health (CMV status not recorded). Some clones in this sample may be carry-over from other donors' samples.

The V and J genes are TRBV12-3 or TRBV12-4 and TRBJ1-2, with 7 bases lining up with TRBD1. J gave up 0 bases and V 7 bases, and 5 bases lay outside the gene matches. This CDR3 comprises 14 residues. DNA of the CDR3: TGTGCCAGCACGGGGACAGCTTCTAACTATGGCTACACCTTC. This encodes CASTGTASNYGYTF.

The genes are TRBV11-2 and TRBJ1-4; TRBD1 agrees at 7 bases. This CDR3 is built from 17 residues. Germline CDR1 is SGHAT and CDR2 is FQNNGV. Losses at the gene ends were 2 bases for V and 5 bases for J; bases not matched to a gene: 11. The CDR3 reads CASSLMGHRDRNEKLFF. The CDR3 DNA reads as TGTGCCAGCAGCTTAATGGGCCACCGGGACAGAAATGAAAAACTGTTTTTT.

This clonotype appeared a few times. The chain links TRBV18 to TRBJ1-1; D not resolved. The CDR3 totals 12 residues. Germline CDR1 is KGHSH and CDR2 is LQKENI. V gave up 4 bases and J gave up 1 base, with 4 bases separating them. CDR3 bases: TGTGCCAGCTCACGGGCGAACACTGAAGCTTTCTTT. Translation gives CASSRANTEAFF.

This clonotype was picked up a small number of times. The V call is TRBV3-1, the J call TRBJ2-6; D unclear. Germline lookup yields CDR1 LGHDT and CDR2 YNNKEL (reference sequence). V was pared by 4 bases and J by 0 bases, with 7 bases between. This CDR3 comprises 15 residues. The CDR3 here is CASSPVHSGANVLTF. Here the CDR3 DNA reads TGTGCCAGCAGCCCGGTCCACTCTGGGGCCAACGTCCTGACTTTC.

The chain couples TRBV10-1 to TRBJ1-1; tentatively, D is TRBD1 (5 bases). The CDR3 covers 14 residues. Per the germline V gene, CDR1 is WNHNN and CDR2 is SYGVQD (reference sequence). V lost 2 bases, J lost 7 bases, and 14 bases lay in between. The CDR3 loop reads CASSEGAGRDEAFF. The DNA of the CDR3 is TGCGCCAGCAGTGAGGGGGCAGGGAGGGATGAAGCTTTCTTT.

This clonotype was seen a few times. V is TRBV12-5 and J is TRBJ1-5, with D maybe TRBD1 (6 bases). The CDR3 is made up of 15 amino acids. V was cut by 3 bases and J by 3 bases, with 12 bases left in between. The germline V gene has CDR1 LGHNT and CDR2 FRNRAP. CDR3 sequence: CASGFSGADNQPQHF. The CDR3 nucleotides are TGTGCTAGTGGTTTTTCAGGGGCGGACAATCAGCCCCAGCATTTT.

J is TRBJ2-5 and V is TRBV6-1; 16 bases are a match to TRBD2. Germline assignment: CDR1 MNHNS and CDR2 SASEGT. V was clipped by 10 bases and J by 4 bases; unmatched bases: 9. The CDR3 spans 16 residues. CDR3 sequence (DNA): TGTGCCACGGGACTAGCGGGGGGGCAGATCAGAGAGACCCAGTACTTC. This translates into CATGLAGGQIRETQYF.

This chain uses TRBV29-1 with TRBJ1-1; D not certain. The V end was cut by 0 bases, the J end by 0 bases, with 26 bases between. Per germline, CDR1 SQVTM and CDR2 ANQGSEA. This CDR3 is 20 amino acids long. CDR3 sequence reads: CSVEDLGIGPEALMNTEAFF. In DNA, the CDR3 is TGCAGCGTTGAAGATCTTGGGATCGGGCCAGAAGCATTAATGAACACTGAAGCTTTCTTT.

V gene TRBV6-4 combines with J gene TRBJ2-1; D unresolved. Trimming shortened V by 0 bases and J by 7 bases, and 10 bases separated the two germline ends. Germline values: CDR1 MRHNA, CDR2 SNTAGT. The CDR3 consists of 14 residues. CDR3: CASSDSVAPNEQFF. CDR3 nucleotide sequence: TGTGCCAGCAGTGACTCGGTGGCTCCTAATGAGCAGTTCTTC.

The chain carries TRBV20-1 and TRBJ2-2; TRBD1 matches 7 bases. Germline assignment: CDR1 DFQATT and CDR2 SNEGSKA (reference sequence). Germline trimming cut 6 bases from V and 3 bases from J; bases unmatched to any gene: 7. The CDR3 runs to 14 residues. In DNA, the CDR3 is TGCAGTGCACGAGGACAGGTTTACACCGGGGAGCTGTTTTTT. This gives the protein CSARGQVYTGELFF.

The rearrangement joins TRBV7-8 to TRBJ2-7; 9 bases map to TRBD1. Per germline, CDR1 SGHVS and CDR2 FQNEAQ. J was trimmed by 7 bases and V by 5 bases; bases with no gene match: 18. The CDR3 contains 17 residues. CDR3 in amino acids: CASSNLGAGDRVVEQYF. The CDR3 coding sequence is TGTGCCAGCAGCAACCTGGGCGCCGGGGACAGGGTCGTAGAGCAGTACTTC.

This clonotype showed up many times. V is TRBV7-9 and J is TRBJ1-1, with 7 bases matching TRBD1. With V trimmed by 0 bases and J by 11 bases, 6 bases remained unmatched. Germline values: CDR1 SEHNR, CDR2 FQNEAQ (reference sequence). The CDR3 has 13 amino acids. The CDR3, as DNA: TGTGCCAGCAGCTTAGCCCGACAGGGTCGGGCTTTCTTT. Translated, it gives CASSLARQGRAFF. Full variable domain (missing parts from reference TRBV7-9 and TRBJ1-1): DTGVSQNPRHKITKRGQNVTFRCDPISEHNRLYWYRQTLGQGPEFLTYFQNEAQLEKSRLLSDRFSAERPKGSFSTLEIQRTEQGDSAMYLCASSLARQGRAFFGQGTRLTVV.

This clonotype was observed at least ten times. The genes are TRBV11-2 and TRBJ2-7; possibly TRBD1 or TRBD2 for D (5 bases each). The CDR3 has 15 amino acids. V was pared by 4 bases and J by 6 bases, with 19 bases between. Germline V lookup: CDR1 SGHAT, CDR2 FQNNGV. The chain's CDR3 is CASSSPGRRAAEQYF. Here the CDR3 DNA reads TGTGCCAGCAGCTCGCCGGGACGTCGGGCTGCCGAGCAGTACTTC.

This clonotype was recorded at least ten times. J is TRBJ2-5 and V is TRBV7-2; TRBD1 is a possible D gene (5 bases). Per the germline V gene, CDR1 is SGHTA and CDR2 is FQGNSA. Trimming removed 6 bases from V and 4 bases from J, with 12 bases in between. CDR3 length: 13 residues. The CDR3 spells CASRAGLVETQYF. The CDR3 region has the DNA TGTGCCAGCAGGGCAGGGTTGGTAGAGACCCAGTACTTC.

The V call is TRBV5-1, the J call TRBJ1-2; D ambiguous. Germline CDR1 SGHRS, CDR2 YFSETQ. The ends were cut back, 0 bases at V and 1 base at J, with 10 bases in the middle. This CDR3 region has 15 residues. The chain's CDR3 is CASSLGPGGNYGYTF. CDR3 nucleotides: TGCGCCAGCAGCTTGGGGCCGGGCGGTAACTATGGCTACACCTTC. The whole variable domain, filled in from reference TRBV5-1 and TRBJ1-2, reads KAGVTQTPRYLIKTRGQQVTLSCSPISGHRSVSWYQQTPGQGLQFLFEYFSETQRNKGNFPGRFSGRQFSNSRSEMNVSTLELGDSALYLCASSLGPGGNYGYTFGSGTRLTVV.

This clonotype was recorded a few times. The chain joins TRBV7-2 to TRBJ1-2; 8 nucleotides align to TRBD1. This CDR3 comprises 15 residues. Germline V gene data show CDR1 as SGHTA and CDR2 as FQGNSA. Losses at the gene ends were 1 base for V and 6 bases for J; bases not matched to a gene: 7. The DNA for the CDR3 is TGTGCCAGCAGCTTAGAGGGGGACAGGCCAGATGGCTACACCTTC. Protein: CASSLEGDRPDGYTF.

The sample holds many counts of this clonotype. The chain is built from TRBV7-2 and TRBJ2-1; 7 nucleotides line up with TRBD1. Losses at the gene ends were 3 bases for V and 9 bases for J; bases not matched to a gene: 8. The CDR3 is 14 residues long. The germline V gene has CDR1 SGHTA and CDR2 FQGNSA. The CDR3 spells CASSLGTVWGEQFF. The CDR3 DNA sequence: TGTGCCAGCAGCTTGGGGACAGTCTGGGGTGAGCAGTTCTTC.

V and J are TRBV30 and TRBJ2-7; TRBD2 matches 8 bases. CDR3 length: 14 amino acids. The J segment lost 3 bases and the V segment lost 2 bases, leaving 6 bases of the junction unmatched. The V gene's germline CDR1 is GTSNPN and CDR2 SVGIG (reference sequence). The CDR3 DNA reads TGTGCCTGGAGTTTCGGGGGGGTGGACTACGAGCAGTACTTC. Translating gives CAWSFGGVDYEQYF.

This clonotype was counted at least ten times. The V and J genes are TRBV7-2 and TRBJ2-3, with D perhaps TRBD2 (5 bases). Germline CDR1 reads SGHTA; CDR2 reads FQGNSA. The CDR3 sequence is 14 residues long. V was pared by 4 bases and J by 1 base, with 9 bases between. Here the CDR3 reads CASSSLGGTDTQYF. CDR3 nucleotide sequence: TGTGCCAGCAGCTCCCTCGGGGGCACAGATACGCAGTATTTT.

This chain joins TRBV14 and TRBJ1-1; tentatively, D is TRBD1 (5 bases). V lost 3 bases, J lost 7 bases, and 15 bases lay in between. The CDR3 has 14 residues. Germline loops: CDR1 SGHDN, CDR2 FVKESK. The DNA of the CDR3 is TGTGCCAGCAGCCATCGGGACGGCGAATATGAAGCTTTCTTT. Translating it yields CASSHRDGEYEAFF.

This clonotype was recorded once. A much larger clone sits a single nucleotide away, making a read error possible. This chain uses TRBV5-4 with TRBJ2-5, with TRBD2 identical over 8 bases. The CDR3 length is 12 residues. The germline V gene has CDR1 SGHNT and CDR2 YYREEE (reference sequence). In DNA form, the CDR3 reads TGTGTCTACGGTGAGAGCGGGAGGACCCAGTACTTC. It encodes CVYGESGRTQYF.

This clonotype was seen a few times. The chain recombines TRBV11-3 with TRBJ1-1; the D is unclear. The CDR3 covers 14 residues. Trimming shortened V by 2 bases and J by 3 bases, and 10 bases separated the two germline ends. Per the germline V gene, CDR1 is SGHNT and CDR2 is YENEEA. The CDR3 sequence is CASSLNRMDTEAFF. The DNA of the CDR3 is TGTGCCAGCAGCTTAAACCGGATGGACACTGAAGCTTTCTTT.

This chain links TRBV19 with TRBJ2-5; no clear D. V dropped 6 bases and J dropped 3 bases, with 11 bases sitting between them. The V gene's germline CDR1 is LNHDA and CDR2 SQIVND (reference sequence). The length of the CDR3 is 13 residues. DNA of the CDR3: TGTGCCAGTAGCGGTGTGGCAGAAGAGACCCAGTACTTC. This translates into CASSGVAEETQYF. The variable domain in full, completed from reference TRBV19 and TRBJ2-5, reads DGGITQSPKYLFRKEGQNVTLSCEQNLNHDAMYWYRQDPGQGLRLIYYSQIVNDFQKGDIAEGYSVSREKKESFPLTVTSAQKNPTAFYLCASSGVAEETQYFGPGTRLLVL.

This clonotype was seen more than once but under ten times. The chain employs TRBV19 and TRBJ2-5; weak D call: TRBD2 (5 bases). CDR3 length: 14 amino acids. Germline CDR1 LNHDA, CDR2 SQIVND (reference sequence). Trimming stripped 7 bases from V and 3 bases from J, with 15 bases between. CDR3 nucleotides: TGTGCCAGTAACCCCGGACTCTTTGAAGAGACCCAGTACTTC. It encodes CASNPGLFEETQYF.

This clonotype was seen at least ten times. This sequence joins TRBV7-6 and TRBJ1-5; no firm D call. This CDR3 is 13 amino acids long. V gave up 3 bases and J gave up 2 bases, with 5 bases separating them. Germline V gene sequence: CDR1 SGHVS, CDR2 FNYEAQ. CDR3: CASSFDGNQPQHF. The CDR3 DNA sequence: TGTGCCAGCAGCTTCGATGGCAATCAGCCCCAGCATTTT.

The V and J genes are TRBV14 and TRBJ1-1, with D possibly TRBD1 on 6 matching bases. This CDR3 has 16 residues. The V and J ends lost 0 bases and 4 bases respectively, with 15 bases between them. Germline CDR1 and CDR2: SGHDN and FVKESK. The CDR3 is CASSQDHPGASTEAFF. Here the CDR3 DNA reads TGTGCCAGCAGCCAAGATCATCCGGGGGCTAGCACTGAAGCTTTCTTT.

The CDR3 nucleotides read TGCAGTGCCTCAAGCGGGGGGGATTACAATGAGCAGTTCTTC. Residues: CSASSGGDYNEQFF. The chain combines TRBV20-1 with TRBJ2-1, with 10 bases lining up with TRBD2. V lost 6 bases and J lost 4; bases outside the gene matches: 6. The CDR3 loop spans 14 amino acids. In germline, CDR1 is DFQATT, CDR2 SNEGSKA (reference sequence).